These T cell receptor beta chains were read from a single sample in a study of cytomegalovirus exposure and HLA in healthy donors. Assay: immunoSEQ multiplex PCR; the TCRdb copy retains only in-frame clones and omits some. The table shows fewer than 250,000 clones, with roughly 87% occurring only once. The sequenced sample consisted of PBMCs. These receptors originate from a woman between 18 and 29 years old in good health and CMV-seropositive. The CDR3 runs from the conserved cysteine through the conserved F or W. A D gene is named only where the DNA matches it firmly. Rows give clone size only sometimes, using once, few, many, or a class for an expanded clone.

j_call | v_call | clone_size | d_call | cdr3_nt | cdr3_aa
TRBJ1-4 | TRBV28 | . | . | TGTGCCAGCAGCCCCAGGGATACTAATGAAAAACTGTTTTTT | CASSPRDTNEKLFF
TRBJ2-2 | TRBV18 | . | TRBD2 | TGTGCCAGCTCATCGAGGGAGGGCGCCGGGGAGCTGTTTTTT | CASSSREGAGELFF
TRBJ1-4 | TRBV29-1 | . | . | TGCAGCGCAGCAGGGTTCTCAACTAATGAAAAACTGTTTTTT | CSAAGFSTNEKLFF
TRBJ2-1 | TRBV14 | . | . | TGTGCCAGCAGCCAAGCTAGTAGCGCAGGCCGCTACAATGAGCAGTTCTTC | CASSQASSAGRYNEQFF
TRBJ2-2 | TRBV14 | . | TRBD1 | TGTGCCAGCAGCCTCGTCTGGGAGGCGGACAGGGACACCGGGGAGCTGTTTTTT | CASSLVWEADRDTGELFF
TRBJ2-1 | TRBV9 | . | . | TGTGCCAGCAGCCTAGGGGGGGGGTCGGGCTCCTACAATGAGCAGTTCTTC | CASSLGGGSGSYNEQFF
TRBJ2-3 | TRBV4-1 | . | TRBD2 | TGCGCCAGCAGCCTTCTGACTAGCGGGACAAGCACAGATACGCAGTATTTT | CASSLLTSGTSTDTQYF
TRBJ1-2 | TRBV5-1 | . | . | TGCGCCAGCAAGGCGGGGGACTATGGCTACACCTTC | CASKAGDYGYTF
TRBJ2-1 | TRBV5-1 | . | TRBD2 | TGCGCCAGCAGCTTGATGCTGCGGGAGGGCCGCAATGAGCAGTTCTTC | CASSLMLREGRNEQFF
TRBJ2-1 | TRBV11-2 | . | . | TGTGCCAGCAGCCTGACTAATTCTGAGCAGTTCTTC | CASSLTNSEQFF
TRBJ2-7 | TRBV4-1 | . | . | TGCGCCAGCAGCCAAGTTGAGAAAAGTGGCGAGCAGTACTTC | CASSQVEKSGEQYF
TRBJ2-3 | TRBV7-3 | . | TRBD1 | TGTGCCAGCAGCTTAACGACAGGGTCCGCAGATACGCAGTATTTT | CASSLTTGSADTQYF
TRBJ2-1 | TRBV30 | . | . | TGTGCCTGGAGGGGAGGACGGCCGAGGGAGCAGTTCTTC | CAWRGGRPREQFF
TRBJ1-5 | TRBV6-4 | . | . | TGTGCCAGCAGGCGGGCCCTGGACAATCAGCCCCAGCATTTT | CASRRALDNQPQHF
TRBJ1-1 | TRBV30 | . | TRBD1 | TGTGCCTGGAGTGCCTCCCACAGGGGTGGTAACACTGAAGCTTTCTTT | CAWSASHRGGNTEAFF
TRBJ1-2 | TRBV5-1 | once | . | TGCGCCAGCAGCTTGGTTGCGGGGTACGACTATGGCTACACCTTC | CASSLVAGYDYGYTF
TRBJ2-7 | TRBV4-1 | . | TRBD2 | TGCGCCAGCAGCCAAGCGCTAGCGGGCGCCTACGAGCAGTACTTC | CASSQALAGAYEQYF
TRBJ1-1 | TRBV6-5 | . | . | TGTGCCAGCAGATTCCCACTGCTGAACACTGAAGCTTTCTTT | CASRFPLLNTEAFF
TRBJ1-2 | TRBV18 | . | TRBD1 | TGTGCCAGCTCAACCCGGGACAGGGGTGACTATGGCTACACCTTC | CASSTRDRGDYGYTF
TRBJ2-7 | TRBV7-6 | few | . | TGTGCCAGCAGCTTAGCGGAGGACTACGAGCAGTACTTC | CASSLAEDYEQYF
TRBJ2-6 | TRBV11-2 | . | TRBD1 | TGTGCCAGCAGTATTCAGGGGGCTTTGACCAACGTCCTGACTTTC | CASSIQGALTNVLTF
TRBJ2-3 | TRBV10-2 | . | TRBD2 | TGCGCCAGCGGGACTAGCGGGAGGTTAGATACGCAGTATTTT | CASGTSGRLDTQYF
TRBJ2-5 | TRBV4-1 | . | TRBD2 | TGCGCCAGCAGCCAACCTAGCGGGACTGAGACCCAGTACTTC | CASSQPSGTETQYF
TRBJ1-5 | TRBV6-1 | . | TRBD1 | TGTGCCAGCAGCAACCCGGGACAGGGCTCAGGGGCCCAGCATTTT | CASSNPGQGSGAQHF
TRBJ2-7 | TRBV29-1 | once | TRBD1 | TGCAGCGCAGCCGGGACAGGGAACGAGCAGTACTTC | CSAAGTGNEQYF
TRBJ1-1 | TRBV6-6 | . | . | TGTGCCAGCACCCTGGAAGAAGGGGACACTGAAGCTTTCTTT | CASTLEEGDTEAFF
TRBJ1-1 | TRBV6-1 | few | . | TGTGCCAGCAGGTCGGTTGGAGACTTGGCTTTCTTT | CASRSVGDLAFF
TRBJ2-1 | TRBV19 | . | TRBD2 | TGTGCCAGTAGTATAGGCGGGAGATACAATGAGCAGTTCTTC | CASSIGGRYNEQFF
TRBJ2-6 | TRBV7-9 | . | TRBD1 | TGTGCCAGCAGCATCACAGGGGCTGGGGCCAACGTCCTGACTTTC | CASSITGAGANVLTF
TRBJ1-2 | TRBV2 | . | . | TGTGCCAGCAGAGGAGATTTGACCGTGACTAACTATGGCTACACCTTC | CASRGDLTVTNYGYTF
TRBJ2-3 | TRBV5-1 | . | TRBD2 | TGCGCCAGCAGCTTGGCCGTAGCGGGAAACACAGATACGCAGTATTTT | CASSLAVAGNTDTQYF
TRBJ1-4 | TRBV2 | many | TRBD1 | TGTGCCAGCAGGGACAGGGTTGGACTCGAAAAACTGTTTTTT | CASRDRVGLEKLFF
TRBJ2-7 | TRBV4-1 | . | TRBD1 | TGCGCCAGCAGCCAACGCGGACAGGGCTACGAGCAGTACTTC | CASSQRGQGYEQYF
TRBJ2-7 | TRBV27 | . | TRBD2 | TGTGCCAGCAGTTTTGCTAGCGGGAGCTCCTACGAGCAGTACTTC | CASSFASGSSYEQYF
TRBJ2-1 | TRBV11-2 | . | TRBD2 | TGTGCCAGCAGCTTAGGGGTGACTAGCGGTACCAATGAGCAGTTCTTC | CASSLGVTSGTNEQFF
TRBJ1-2 | TRBV6-6 | . | . | TGTGCCAGCAGTTCTGACAGTATCTATGGCTACACCTTC | CASSSDSIYGYTF
TRBJ1-1 | TRBV28 | . | . | TGTGCCAGCAGTTCGCGACAGGCGTTAGAAGCTGAAGCTTTCTTT | CASSSRQALEAEAFF
TRBJ2-5 | TRBV9 | . | TRBD1 | TGTGCCAGCAGCTACGGGACAGAACAAGAGACCCAGTACTTC | CASSYGTEQETQYF
TRBJ1-1 | TRBV27 | . | . | TGTGCCAGCGGTCATTCAGGGAGGGTGGACACTGAAGCTTTCTTT | CASGHSGRVDTEAFF
TRBJ1-1 | TRBV13 | . | TRBD1 | TGTGCCAGCAGCTTAGGAGGGGGCTTCCAGGAAGCTTTCTTT | CASSLGGGFQEAFF
TRBJ1-3 | TRBV27 | . | . | TGTGCCAGCAGATACCTTCAGGGAAACACCATATATTTT | CASRYLQGNTIYF
TRBJ1-1 | TRBV5-1 | once | TRBD1 | TGCGCCAGCAGCCCCTCCGGGACAGGGGGAACTGAAGCTTTCTTT | CASSPSGTGGTEAFF
TRBJ2-1 | TRBV2 | . | TRBD1 | TGTGCCAGCAGCGCTACCGGGACAGTTTACAATGAGCAGTTCTTC | CASSATGTVYNEQFF
TRBJ1-3 | TRBV28 | . | . | TGTGCCAGCAGGGAAGGCAGGGTGGTAACTGGAAACACCATATATTTT | CASREGRVVTGNTIYF
TRBJ2-7 | TRBV19 | . | TRBD1 | TGTGCCAGTGCGGCCGGGACAGGGGGTGGCTACGAGCAGTACTTC | CASAAGTGGGYEQYF
TRBJ2-1 | TRBV7-2 | . | . | TGTGCCAGCAGCTCCCCCCTGGGACTGGACAATGAGCAGTTCTTC | CASSSPLGLDNEQFF
TRBJ2-2 | TRBV4-1 | . | TRBD2 | TGCGCCAGCAGCCAAGTAATCGGGAGGGGCACCGGGGAGCTGTTTTTT | CASSQVIGRGTGELFF
TRBJ1-1 | TRBV28 | . | . | TGTGCCAGCAGTTTCCCAGTGAACACTGAAGCTTTCTTT | CASSFPVNTEAFF
TRBJ1-2 | TRBV27 | once | . | TGTGCCAGCACCGCCCTCTCCCTAGCTAACTATGGCTACACCTTC | CASTALSLANYGYTF
TRBJ2-1 | TRBV7-8 | . | TRBD2 | TGTGCCAGCAGCCCCAGGACTAGCGGGAGAGGGAGGAATGAGCAGTTCTTC | CASSPRTSGRGRNEQFF
TRBJ2-1 | TRBV9 | . | . | TGTGCCAGCAGCGTAGCGGCGGGCTCGTACAATGAGCAGTTCTTC | CASSVAAGSYNEQFF
TRBJ1-1 | TRBV28 | . | . | TGTGCCAGCAGTTTATATGGGCGGGGGACTGAAGCTTTCTTT | CASSLYGRGTEAFF
TRBJ2-2 | TRBV5-4 | once | TRBD1 | TGTGCCAGCAGCCGGGACAGGGCTAACGGCGGGGAGCTGTTTTTT | CASSRDRANGGELFF
TRBJ1-5 | TRBV7-9 | . | . | TGTGCCAGCAGCTTAAATCCCCTACAGCCCCAGCATTTT | CASSLNPLQPQHF
TRBJ1-1 | TRBV7-9 | . | TRBD1 | TGTGCCAGCAGTAACGCAGGGGGGACCATGAACACTGAAGCTTTCTTT | CASSNAGGTMNTEAFF